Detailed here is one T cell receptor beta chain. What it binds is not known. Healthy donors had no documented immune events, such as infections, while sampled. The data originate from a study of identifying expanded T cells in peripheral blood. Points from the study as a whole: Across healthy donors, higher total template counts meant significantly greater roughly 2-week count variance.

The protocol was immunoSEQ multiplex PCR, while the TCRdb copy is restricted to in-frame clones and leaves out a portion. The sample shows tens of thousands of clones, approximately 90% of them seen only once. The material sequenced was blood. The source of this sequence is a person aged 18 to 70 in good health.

The CDR3 DNA is TGTGCCAGCAGCCGCGCGCAACAGGGGTGGCATGGCTACACCTTC. It translates to CASSRAQQGWHGYTF. The V and J genes are TRBV11-2 and TRBJ1-2; 7 positions match TRBD1. Trimming cost V 5 bases and J 6 bases; bases outside gene matches: 12. Germline values: CDR1 SGHAT, CDR2 FQNNGV. The CDR3 has 15 amino acids.